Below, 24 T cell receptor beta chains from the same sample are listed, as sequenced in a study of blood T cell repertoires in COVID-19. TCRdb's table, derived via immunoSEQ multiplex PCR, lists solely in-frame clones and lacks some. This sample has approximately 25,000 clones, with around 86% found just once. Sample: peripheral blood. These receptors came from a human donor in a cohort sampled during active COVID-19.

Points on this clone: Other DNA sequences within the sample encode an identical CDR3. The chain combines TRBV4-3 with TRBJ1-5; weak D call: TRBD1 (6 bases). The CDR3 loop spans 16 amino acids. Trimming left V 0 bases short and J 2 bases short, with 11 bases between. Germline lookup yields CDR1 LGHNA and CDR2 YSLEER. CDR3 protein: CASSQDLRGGNQPQHF. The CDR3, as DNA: TGCGCCAGCAGCCAAGATCTCAGGGGCGGCAATCAGCCCCAGCATTTT.

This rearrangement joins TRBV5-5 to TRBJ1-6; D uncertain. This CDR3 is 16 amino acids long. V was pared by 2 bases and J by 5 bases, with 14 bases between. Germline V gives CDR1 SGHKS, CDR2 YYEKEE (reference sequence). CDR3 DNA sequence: TGTGCCAGCAGCTTCGGTGTAGGGAGTAATAATTCACCCCTCCACTTT. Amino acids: CASSFGVGSNNSPLHF.

This CDR3 is CATSGWTGGNTGELFF. Here the CDR3 DNA reads TGTGCCACCAGTGGTTGGACAGGGGGGAACACCGGGGAGCTGTTTTTT. V usage is TRBV24-1 and J usage is TRBJ2-2; 10 positions agree with TRBD1. CDR3 length: 16 amino acids. Germline V gives CDR1 KGHDR, CDR2 SFDVKD. After removal of 5 bases from V and 1 base from J, the junction contained 3 bases not matched to a gene.

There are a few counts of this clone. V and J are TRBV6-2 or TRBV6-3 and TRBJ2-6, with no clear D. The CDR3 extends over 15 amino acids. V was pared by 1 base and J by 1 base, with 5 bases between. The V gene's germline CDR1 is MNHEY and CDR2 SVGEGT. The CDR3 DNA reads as TGTGCCAGCAGTTACTTGTCTTCTGGGGCCAACGTCCTGACTTTC. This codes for CASSYLSSGANVLTF.

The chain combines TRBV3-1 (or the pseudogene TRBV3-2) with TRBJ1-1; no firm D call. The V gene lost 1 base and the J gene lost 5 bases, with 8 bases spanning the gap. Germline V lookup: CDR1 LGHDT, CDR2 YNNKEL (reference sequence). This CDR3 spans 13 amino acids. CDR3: CASSQGQATEAFF. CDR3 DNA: TGTGCCAGCAGCCAAGGGCAGGCGACTGAAGCTTTCTTT.

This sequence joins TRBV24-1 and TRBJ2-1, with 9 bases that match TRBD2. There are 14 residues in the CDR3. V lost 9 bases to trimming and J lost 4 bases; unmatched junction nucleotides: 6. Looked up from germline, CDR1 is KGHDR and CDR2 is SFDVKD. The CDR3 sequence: CATDSGSDYNEQFF. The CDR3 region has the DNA TGTGCCACCGATAGCGGGAGCGATTACAATGAGCAGTTCTTC.

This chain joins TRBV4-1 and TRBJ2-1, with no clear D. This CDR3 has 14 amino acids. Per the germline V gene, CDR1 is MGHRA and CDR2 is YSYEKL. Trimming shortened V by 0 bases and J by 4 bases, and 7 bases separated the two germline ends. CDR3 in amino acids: CASSQDPLYNEQFF. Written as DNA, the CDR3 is TGCGCCAGCAGCCAAGATCCACTTTACAATGAGCAGTTCTTC.

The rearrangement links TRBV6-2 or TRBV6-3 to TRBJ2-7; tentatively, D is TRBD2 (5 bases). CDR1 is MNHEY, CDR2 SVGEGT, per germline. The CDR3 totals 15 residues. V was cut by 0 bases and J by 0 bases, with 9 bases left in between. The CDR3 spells CASSYSGSVSYEQYF. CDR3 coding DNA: TGTGCCAGCAGTTACTCGGGTAGCGTCTCCTACGAGCAGTACTTC.

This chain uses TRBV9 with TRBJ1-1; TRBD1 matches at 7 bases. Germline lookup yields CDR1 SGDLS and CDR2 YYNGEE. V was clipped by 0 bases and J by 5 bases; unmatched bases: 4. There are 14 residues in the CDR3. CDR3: CASSVEGRGTEAFF. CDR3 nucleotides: TGTGCCAGCAGCGTAGAGGGCAGGGGGACTGAAGCTTTCTTT.

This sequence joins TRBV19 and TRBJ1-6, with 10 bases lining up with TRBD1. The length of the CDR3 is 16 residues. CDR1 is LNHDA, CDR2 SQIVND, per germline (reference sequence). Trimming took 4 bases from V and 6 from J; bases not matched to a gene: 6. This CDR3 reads CASSRGDRGRNSPLHF. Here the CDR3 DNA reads TGTGCCAGTAGTAGAGGGGACAGGGGTCGTAATTCACCCCTCCACTTT. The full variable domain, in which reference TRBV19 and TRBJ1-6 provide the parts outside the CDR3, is DGGITQSPKYLFRKEGQNVTLSCEQNLNHDAMYWYRQDPGQGLRLIYYSQIVNDFQKGDIAEGYSVSREKKESFPLTVTSAQKNPTAFYLCASSRGDRGRNSPLHFGNGTRLTVT.

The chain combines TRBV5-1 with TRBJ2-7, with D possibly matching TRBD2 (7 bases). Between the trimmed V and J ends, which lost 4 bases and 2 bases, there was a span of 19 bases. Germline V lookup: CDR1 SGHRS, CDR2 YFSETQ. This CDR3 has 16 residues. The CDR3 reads CASSQNAGGGTYEQYF. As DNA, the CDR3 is TGCGCCAGCAGCCAGAATGCAGGCGGGGGCACCTACGAGCAGTACTTC.

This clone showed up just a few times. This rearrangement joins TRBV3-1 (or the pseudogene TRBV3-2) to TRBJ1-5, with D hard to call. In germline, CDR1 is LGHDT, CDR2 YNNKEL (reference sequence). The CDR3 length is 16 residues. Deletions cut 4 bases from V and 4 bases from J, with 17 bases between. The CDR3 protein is CASSPRLGGDNQPQHF. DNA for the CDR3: TGTGCCAGCAGCCCCAGGTTAGGCGGGGATAATCAGCCCCAGCATTTT.

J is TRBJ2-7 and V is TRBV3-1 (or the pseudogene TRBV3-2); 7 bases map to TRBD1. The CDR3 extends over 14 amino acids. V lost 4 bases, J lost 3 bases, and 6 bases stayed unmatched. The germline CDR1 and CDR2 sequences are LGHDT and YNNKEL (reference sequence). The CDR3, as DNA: TGTGCCAGCAGCCTAGGACAGGTCGACTACGAGCAGTACTTC. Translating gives CASSLGQVDYEQYF.

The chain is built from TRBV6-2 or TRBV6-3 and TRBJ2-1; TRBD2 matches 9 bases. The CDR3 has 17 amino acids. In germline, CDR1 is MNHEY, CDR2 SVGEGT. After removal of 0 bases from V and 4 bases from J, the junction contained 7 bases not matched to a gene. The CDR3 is CASSYSPLAGIYNEQFF. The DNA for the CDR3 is TGTGCCAGCAGTTACTCGCCACTAGCGGGTATATACAATGAGCAGTTCTTC.

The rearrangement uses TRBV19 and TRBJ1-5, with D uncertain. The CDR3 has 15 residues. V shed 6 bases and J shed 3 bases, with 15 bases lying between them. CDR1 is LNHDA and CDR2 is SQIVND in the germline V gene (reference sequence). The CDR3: CASRAYPGNNQPQHF. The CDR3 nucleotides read TGTGCCAGTAGGGCCTACCCGGGGAACAATCAGCCCCAGCATTTT.

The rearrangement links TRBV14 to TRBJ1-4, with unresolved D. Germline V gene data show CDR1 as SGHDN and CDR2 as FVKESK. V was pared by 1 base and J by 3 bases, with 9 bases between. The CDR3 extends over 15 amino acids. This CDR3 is CASSQAGSSNEKLFF. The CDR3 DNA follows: TGTGCCAGCAGCCAAGCGGGTTCGTCTAATGAAAAACTGTTTTTT. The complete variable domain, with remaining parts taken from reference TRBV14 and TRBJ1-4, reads EAGVTQFPSHSVIEKGQTVTLRCDPISGHDNLYWYRRVMGKEIKFLLHFVKESKQDESGMPNNRFLAERTGGTYSTLKVQPAELEDSGVYFCASSQAGSSNEKLFFGSGTQLSVL.

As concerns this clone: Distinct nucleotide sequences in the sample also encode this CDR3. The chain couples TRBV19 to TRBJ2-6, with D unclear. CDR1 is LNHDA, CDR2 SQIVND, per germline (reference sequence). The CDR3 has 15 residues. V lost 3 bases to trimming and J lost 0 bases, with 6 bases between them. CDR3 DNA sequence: TGTGCCAGTAGTATTGAGGTCTCTGGGGCCAACGTCCTGACTTTC. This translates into CASSIEVSGANVLTF.

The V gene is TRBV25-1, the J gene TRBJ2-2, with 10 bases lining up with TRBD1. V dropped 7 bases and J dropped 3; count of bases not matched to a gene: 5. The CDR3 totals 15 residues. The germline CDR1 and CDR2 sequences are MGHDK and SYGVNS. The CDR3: CASIAGTGDTGELFF. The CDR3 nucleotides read TGTGCCAGCATTGCCGGGACAGGGGACACCGGGGAGCTGTTTTTT.

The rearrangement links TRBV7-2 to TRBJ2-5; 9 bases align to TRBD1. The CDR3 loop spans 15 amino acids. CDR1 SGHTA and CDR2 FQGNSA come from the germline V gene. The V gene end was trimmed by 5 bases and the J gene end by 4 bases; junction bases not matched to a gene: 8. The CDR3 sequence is CASSPNRGRGETQYF. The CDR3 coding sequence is TGTGCCAGCAGCCCCAACAGGGGGCGAGGAGAGACCCAGTACTTC.

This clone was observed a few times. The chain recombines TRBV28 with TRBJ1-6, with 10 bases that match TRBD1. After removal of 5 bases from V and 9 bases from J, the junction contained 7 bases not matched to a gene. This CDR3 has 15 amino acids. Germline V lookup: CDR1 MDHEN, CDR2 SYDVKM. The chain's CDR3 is CASSGRQGAGSPLHF. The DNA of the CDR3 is TGTGCCAGCAGTGGGCGACAGGGGGCGGGTTCACCCCTCCACTTT.

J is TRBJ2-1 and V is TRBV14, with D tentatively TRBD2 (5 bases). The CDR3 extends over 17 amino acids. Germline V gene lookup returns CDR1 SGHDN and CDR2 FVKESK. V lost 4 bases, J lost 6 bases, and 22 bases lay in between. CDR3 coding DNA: TGTGCCAGCAGCCTACTTTTGACTACGCCCCCGGTCAATGAGCAGTTCTTC. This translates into CASSLLLTTPPVNEQFF.

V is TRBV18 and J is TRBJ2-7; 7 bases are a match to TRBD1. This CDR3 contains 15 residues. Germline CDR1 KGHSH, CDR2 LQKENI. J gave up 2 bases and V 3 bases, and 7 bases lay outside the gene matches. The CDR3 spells CASSPPGQDPYEQYF. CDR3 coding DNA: TGTGCCAGCTCACCCCCAGGACAGGATCCCTACGAGCAGTACTTC. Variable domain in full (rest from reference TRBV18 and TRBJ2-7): NAGVMQNPRHLVRRRGQEARLRCSPMKGHSHVYWYRQLPEEGLKFMVYLQKENIIDESGMPKERFSAEFPKEGPSILRIQQVVRGDSAAYFCASSPPGQDPYEQYFGPGTRLTVT.

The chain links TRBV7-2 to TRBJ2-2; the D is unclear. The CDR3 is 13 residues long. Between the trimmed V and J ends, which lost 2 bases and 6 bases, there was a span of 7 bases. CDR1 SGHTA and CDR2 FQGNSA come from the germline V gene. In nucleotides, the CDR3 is TGTGCCAGCAGCTTAACTAAGGCCGGGGAGCTGTTTTTT. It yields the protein CASSLTKAGELFF.

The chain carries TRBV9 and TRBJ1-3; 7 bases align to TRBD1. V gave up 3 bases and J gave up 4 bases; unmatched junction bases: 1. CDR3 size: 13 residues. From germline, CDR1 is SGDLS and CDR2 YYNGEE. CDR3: CASSGDRGNTIYF. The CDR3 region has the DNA TGTGCCAGCAGCGGGGACAGAGGAAACACCATATATTTT.